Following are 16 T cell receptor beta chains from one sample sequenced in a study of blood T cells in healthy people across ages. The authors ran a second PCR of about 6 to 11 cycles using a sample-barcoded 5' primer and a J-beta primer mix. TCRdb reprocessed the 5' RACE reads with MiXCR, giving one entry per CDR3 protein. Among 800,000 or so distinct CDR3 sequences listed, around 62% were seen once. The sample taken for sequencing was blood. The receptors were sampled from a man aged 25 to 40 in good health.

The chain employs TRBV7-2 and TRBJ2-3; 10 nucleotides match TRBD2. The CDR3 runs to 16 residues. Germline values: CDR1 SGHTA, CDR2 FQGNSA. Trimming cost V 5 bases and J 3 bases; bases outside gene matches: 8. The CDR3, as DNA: TGTGCCAGCAGCCCTAAGCGGGGGGGCGGGACAGATACGCAGTATTTT. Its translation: CASSPKRGGGTDTQYF.

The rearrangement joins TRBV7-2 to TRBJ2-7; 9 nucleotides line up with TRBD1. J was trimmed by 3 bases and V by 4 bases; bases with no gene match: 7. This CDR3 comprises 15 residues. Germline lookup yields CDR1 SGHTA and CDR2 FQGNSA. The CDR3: CASSSPGQGGYEQYF. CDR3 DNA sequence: TGTGCCAGCAGCTCCCCGGGACAGGGAGGCTACGAGCAGTACTTC. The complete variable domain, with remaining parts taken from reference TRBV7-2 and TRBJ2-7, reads GAGVSQSPSNKVTEKGKDVELRCDPISGHTALYWYRQSLGQGLEFLIYFQGNSAPDKSGLPSDRFSAERTGGSVSTLTIQRTQQEDSAVYLCASSSPGQGGYEQYFGPGTRLTVT.

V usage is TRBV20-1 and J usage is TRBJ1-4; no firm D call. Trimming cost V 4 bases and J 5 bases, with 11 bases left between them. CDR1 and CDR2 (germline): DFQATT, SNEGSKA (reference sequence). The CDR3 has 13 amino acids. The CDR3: CSAKLGGNEKLFF. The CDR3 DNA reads TGCAGTGCTAAGCTCGGTGGCAATGAAAAACTGTTTTTT.

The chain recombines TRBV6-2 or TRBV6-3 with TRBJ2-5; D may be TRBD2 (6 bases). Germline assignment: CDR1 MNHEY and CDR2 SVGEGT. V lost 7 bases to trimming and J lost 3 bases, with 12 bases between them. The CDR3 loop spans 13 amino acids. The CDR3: CASTELAEETQYF. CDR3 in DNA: TGTGCCAGCACCGAACTAGCAGAAGAGACCCAGTACTTC.

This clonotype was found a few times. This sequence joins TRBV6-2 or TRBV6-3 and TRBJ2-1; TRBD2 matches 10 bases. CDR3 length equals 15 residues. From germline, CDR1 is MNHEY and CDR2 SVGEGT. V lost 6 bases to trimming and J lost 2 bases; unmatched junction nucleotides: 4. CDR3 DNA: TGTGCCAGCAGCCAGGGGACTAGCGCCTACAATGAGCAGTTCTTC. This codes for CASSQGTSAYNEQFF.

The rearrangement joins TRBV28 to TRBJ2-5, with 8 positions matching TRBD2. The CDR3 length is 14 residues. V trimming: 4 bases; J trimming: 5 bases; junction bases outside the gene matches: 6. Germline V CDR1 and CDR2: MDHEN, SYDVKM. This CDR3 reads CASSSPRLAETQYF. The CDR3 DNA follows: TGTGCCAGCAGTTCGCCCAGACTAGCGGAGACCCAGTACTTC.

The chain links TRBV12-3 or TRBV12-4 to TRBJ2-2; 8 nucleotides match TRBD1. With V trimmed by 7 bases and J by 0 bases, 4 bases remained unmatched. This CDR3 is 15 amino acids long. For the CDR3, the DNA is TGTGCCAGCAACCCAGGGGGCGCGAACACCGGGGAGCTGTTTTTT. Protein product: CASNPGGANTGELFF.

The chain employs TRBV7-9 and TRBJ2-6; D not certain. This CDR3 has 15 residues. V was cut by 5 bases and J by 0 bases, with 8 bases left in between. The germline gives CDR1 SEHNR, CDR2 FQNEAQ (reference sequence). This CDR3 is CASSLRASGANVLTF. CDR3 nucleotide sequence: TGTGCCAGCAGCCTCCGGGCCTCTGGGGCCAACGTCCTGACTTTC.

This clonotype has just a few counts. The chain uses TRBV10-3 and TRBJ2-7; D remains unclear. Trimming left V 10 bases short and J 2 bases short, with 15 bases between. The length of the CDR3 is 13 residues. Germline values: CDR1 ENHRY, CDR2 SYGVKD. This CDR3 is CATRPDFPYEQYF. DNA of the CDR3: TGTGCCACTCGACCCGACTTTCCCTACGAGCAGTACTTC.

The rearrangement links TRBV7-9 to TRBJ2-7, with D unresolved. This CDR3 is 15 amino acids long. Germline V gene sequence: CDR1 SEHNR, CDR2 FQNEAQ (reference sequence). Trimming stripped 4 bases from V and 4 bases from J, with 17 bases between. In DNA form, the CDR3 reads TGTGCCAGCAGCTCGGACGGAGCCGCTAGGTACGAGCAGTACTTC. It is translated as CASSSDGAARYEQYF.

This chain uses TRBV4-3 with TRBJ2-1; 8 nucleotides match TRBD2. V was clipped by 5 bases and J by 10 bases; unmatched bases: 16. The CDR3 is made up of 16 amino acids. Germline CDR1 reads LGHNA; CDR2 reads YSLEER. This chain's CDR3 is CASSTSDGGDVREQFF. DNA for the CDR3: TGCGCCAGCAGCACATCGGACGGGGGGGATGTAAGGGAGCAGTTCTTC.

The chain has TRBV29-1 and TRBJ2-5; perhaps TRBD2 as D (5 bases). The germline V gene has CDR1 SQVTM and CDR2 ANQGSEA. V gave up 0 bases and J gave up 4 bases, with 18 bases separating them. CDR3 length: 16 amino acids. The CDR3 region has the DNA TGCAGCGTTGAAGACGGAGCTAGCCGGTTAGTAGAGACCCAGTACTTC. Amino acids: CSVEDGASRLVETQYF.

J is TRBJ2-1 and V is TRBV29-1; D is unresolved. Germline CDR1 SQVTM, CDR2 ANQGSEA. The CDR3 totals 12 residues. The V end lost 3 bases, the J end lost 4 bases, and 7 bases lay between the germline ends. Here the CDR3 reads CSVDQQYNEQFF. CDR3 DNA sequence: TGCAGCGTTGATCAACAGTACAATGAGCAGTTCTTC.

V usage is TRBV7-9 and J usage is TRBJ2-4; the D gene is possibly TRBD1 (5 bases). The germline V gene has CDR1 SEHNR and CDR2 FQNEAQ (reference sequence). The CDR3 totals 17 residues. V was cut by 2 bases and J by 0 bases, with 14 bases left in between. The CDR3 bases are TGTGCCAGCAGCTTATCTTTCCCCGGACAAGCCAAAAACATTCAGTACTTC. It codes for CASSLSFPGQAKNIQYF.

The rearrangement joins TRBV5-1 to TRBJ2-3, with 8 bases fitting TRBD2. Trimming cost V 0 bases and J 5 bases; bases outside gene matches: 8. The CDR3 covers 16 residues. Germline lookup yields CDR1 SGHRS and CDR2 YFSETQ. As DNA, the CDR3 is TGCGCCAGCAGCTTGGACCGCGGGGGGCAAAAAGATACGCAGTATTTT. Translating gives CASSLDRGGQKDTQYF.

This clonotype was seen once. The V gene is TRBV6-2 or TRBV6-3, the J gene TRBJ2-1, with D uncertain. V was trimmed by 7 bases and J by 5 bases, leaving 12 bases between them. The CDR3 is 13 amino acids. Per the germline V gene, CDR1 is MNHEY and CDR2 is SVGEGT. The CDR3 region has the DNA TGTGCCAGCATCATAGGACGGGACAATGAGCAGTTCTTC. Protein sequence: CASIIGRDNEQFF.